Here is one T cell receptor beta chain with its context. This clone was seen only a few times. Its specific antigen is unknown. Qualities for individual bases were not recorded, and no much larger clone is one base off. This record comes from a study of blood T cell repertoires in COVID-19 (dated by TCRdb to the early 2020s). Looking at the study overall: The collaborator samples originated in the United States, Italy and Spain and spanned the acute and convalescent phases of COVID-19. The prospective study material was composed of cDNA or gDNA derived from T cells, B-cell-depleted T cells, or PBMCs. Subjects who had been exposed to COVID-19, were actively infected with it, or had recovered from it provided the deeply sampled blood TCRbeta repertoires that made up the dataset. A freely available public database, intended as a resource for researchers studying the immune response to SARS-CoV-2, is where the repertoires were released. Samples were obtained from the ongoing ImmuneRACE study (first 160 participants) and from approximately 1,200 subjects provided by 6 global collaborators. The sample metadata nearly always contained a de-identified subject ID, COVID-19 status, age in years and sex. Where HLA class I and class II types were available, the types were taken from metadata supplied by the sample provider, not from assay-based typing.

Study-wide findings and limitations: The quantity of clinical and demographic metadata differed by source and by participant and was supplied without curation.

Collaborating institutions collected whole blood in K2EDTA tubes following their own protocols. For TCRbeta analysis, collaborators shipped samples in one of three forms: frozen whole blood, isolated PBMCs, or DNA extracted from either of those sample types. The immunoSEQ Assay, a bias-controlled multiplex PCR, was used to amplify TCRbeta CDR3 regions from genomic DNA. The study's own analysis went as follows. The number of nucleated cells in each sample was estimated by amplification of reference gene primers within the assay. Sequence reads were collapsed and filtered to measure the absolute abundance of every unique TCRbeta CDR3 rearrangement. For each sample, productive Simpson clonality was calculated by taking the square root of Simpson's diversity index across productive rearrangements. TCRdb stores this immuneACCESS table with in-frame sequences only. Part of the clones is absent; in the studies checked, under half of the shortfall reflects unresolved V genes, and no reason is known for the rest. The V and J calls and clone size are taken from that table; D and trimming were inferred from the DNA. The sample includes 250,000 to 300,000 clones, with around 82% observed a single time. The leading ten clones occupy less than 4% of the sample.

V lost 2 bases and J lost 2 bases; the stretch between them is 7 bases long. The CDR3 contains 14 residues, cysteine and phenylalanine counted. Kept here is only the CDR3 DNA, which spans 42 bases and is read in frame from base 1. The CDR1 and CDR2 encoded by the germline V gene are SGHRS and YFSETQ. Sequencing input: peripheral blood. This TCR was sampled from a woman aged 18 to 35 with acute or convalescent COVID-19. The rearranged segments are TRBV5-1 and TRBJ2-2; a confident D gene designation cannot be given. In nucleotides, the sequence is TGCGCCAGCAGCTTAATCTCTAACACCGGGGAGCTGTTTTTT. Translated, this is CASSLISNTGELFF.